The clone carrying this T cell receptor beta chain was found a few times. These data are taken from a study of blood T cell repertoires in COVID-19. Across the study: Sources were T cells, B-cell-depleted T cells, or PBMCs; the material itself was cDNA or gDNA.

Germline loops: CDR1 SGHRS, CDR2 YFSETQ. CDR3 length: 16 amino acids. With 0 bases removed from V and 1 base from J, the gap between germline ends came to 11 bases. Method: immunoSEQ multiplex PCR; TCRdb's copy keeps in-frame clones and lacks some. The table has about 49,000 clones, 90% to 95% seen once. Sequences were obtained from peripheral blood. The gene calls are TRBV5-1 and TRBJ2-1; tentative D call: TRBD2 (7 bases). This receptor was taken from a human donor in a cohort sampled during active COVID-19. The DNA for the CDR3 is TGCGCCAGCAGCTTGGCCGCGGGGGCGTCCTACAATGAGCAGTTCTTC. Its protein product is CASSLAAGASYNEQFF.